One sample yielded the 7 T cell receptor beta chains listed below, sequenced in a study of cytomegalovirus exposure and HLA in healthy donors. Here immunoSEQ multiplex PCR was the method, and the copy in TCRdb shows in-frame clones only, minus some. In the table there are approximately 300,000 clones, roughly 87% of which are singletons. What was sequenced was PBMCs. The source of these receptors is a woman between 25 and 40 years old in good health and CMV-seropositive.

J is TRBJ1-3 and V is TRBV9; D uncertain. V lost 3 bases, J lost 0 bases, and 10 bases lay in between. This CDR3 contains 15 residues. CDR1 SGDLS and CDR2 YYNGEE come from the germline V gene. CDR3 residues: CASSATADSGNTIYF. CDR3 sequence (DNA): TGTGCCAGCAGCGCGACGGCCGACTCTGGAAACACCATATATTTT.

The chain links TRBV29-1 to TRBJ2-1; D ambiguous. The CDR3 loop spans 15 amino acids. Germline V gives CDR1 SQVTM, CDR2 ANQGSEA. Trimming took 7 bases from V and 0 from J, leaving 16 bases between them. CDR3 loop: CSAHPEESSYNEQFF. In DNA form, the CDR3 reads TGCAGCGCACACCCCGAGGAGAGCTCCTACAATGAGCAGTTCTTC.

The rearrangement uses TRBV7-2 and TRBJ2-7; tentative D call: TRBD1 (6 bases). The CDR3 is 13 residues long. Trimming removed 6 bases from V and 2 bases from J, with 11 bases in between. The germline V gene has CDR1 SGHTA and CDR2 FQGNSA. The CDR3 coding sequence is TGTGCCAGCAGAAAGGGGGTTACCTACGAGCAGTACTTC. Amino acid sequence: CASRKGVTYEQYF.

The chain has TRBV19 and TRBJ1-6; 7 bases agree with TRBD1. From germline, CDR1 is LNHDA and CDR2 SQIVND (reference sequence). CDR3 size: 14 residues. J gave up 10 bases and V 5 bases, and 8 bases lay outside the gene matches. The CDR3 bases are TGTGCCAGTAGTCCCGCGACAGGGAAATCACCCCTCCACTTT. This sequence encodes CASSPATGKSPLHF.

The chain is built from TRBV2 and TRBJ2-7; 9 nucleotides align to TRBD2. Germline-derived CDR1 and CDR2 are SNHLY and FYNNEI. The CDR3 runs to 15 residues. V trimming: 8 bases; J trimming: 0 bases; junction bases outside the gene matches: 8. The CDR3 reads CASFGLAGSSYEQYF. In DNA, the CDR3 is TGTGCCAGCTTTGGCCTAGCGGGAAGCTCCTACGAGCAGTACTTC.

CDR3 residues: CAWSALAGGGGTQYF. DNA for the CDR3: TGTGCCTGGAGCGCACTAGCGGGAGGGGGGGGGACCCAGTACTTC. V is TRBV30 and J is TRBJ2-5, with 13 bases fitting TRBD2. V lost 3 bases and J lost 7; bases outside the gene matches: 8. Per germline, CDR1 GTSNPN and CDR2 SVGIG (reference sequence). CDR3 length: 15 amino acids.

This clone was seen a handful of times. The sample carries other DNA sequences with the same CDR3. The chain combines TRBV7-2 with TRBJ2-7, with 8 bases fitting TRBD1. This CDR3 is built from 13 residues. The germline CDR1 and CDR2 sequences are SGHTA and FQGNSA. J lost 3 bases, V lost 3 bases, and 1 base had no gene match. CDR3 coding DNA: TGTGCCAGCAGCTTTGGGACAGGCTACGAGCAGTACTTC. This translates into CASSFGTGYEQYF.